This entry features one T cell receptor (beta chain) sequence. CDR3 length: 11 amino acids. Trimming removed 4 bases at V and 9 bases at J, with 11 bases between. Germline V CDR1 and CDR2: DFQATT, SNEGSKA (reference sequence). This sample was included in a study of blood T cell repertoires in COVID-19. Whole-study context: Italy, Spain and the United States were the sources of the convalescent and acute COVID-19 samples. From T cells, B-cell-depleted T cells, or PBMCs came the material, which was cDNA or gDNA.

In the source study's methods: It was from reference gene primer amplification that nucleated cell counts were estimated. The assay was immunoSEQ multiplex PCR, and TCRdb's table has in-frame clones only and misses some. V and J calls and clone size come straight from that table; D and trimming were deduced from the DNA. The sample holds about 190,000 clones, approximately 90% seen once. The specimen was peripheral blood. The sequence derives from a woman aged 25 to 39 with acute or convalescent COVID-19. This chain uses TRBV20-1 with TRBJ2-3, with a tentative D call TRBD2 (6 bases). The DNA of the CDR3 is TGCAGTGCTACCCTCCGGGGGACGCAGTATTTT. Protein sequence: CSATLRGTQYF.